A selection of T cell receptor beta chains follows, all from one sample in a study of lymphopenia after photon versus proton radiotherapy. Assay: immunoSEQ multiplex PCR; the TCRdb copy retains only in-frame clones and omits some. The sample has 89,000 or so clones, about 83% seen once. Sequencing was performed on peripheral blood, taken from a patient treated with proton-based radiotherapy. The source is a man in his 60s with pancreatic cancer. Both conserved end residues are part of each CDR3. Each record gives: V gene, D gene, clone size, J gene, CDR3 DNA, CDR3 protein. D genes are given only for firm matches. Clone sizes are given selectively: once, few, many, or a class where the clone is expanded.

TRBV5-1	TRBD1	few	TRBJ1-1	TGCGCCAGCAGCCCGGGATGGGGACAGATACTAATGAACACTGAATTAATGAACACTGAAGCTTTCTTT	CASSPGWGQILMNTELMNTEAFF
TRBV6-6	.	.	TRBJ1-2	TGTGCCAGCAGTGTAGGTCGTGGCTACACCTTC	CASSVGRGYTF
TRBV5-4	TRBD1	.	TRBJ2-7	TGTGCCAGCAGCCCTTGGGACAGGGTGTCCTACGAGCAGTACTTC	CASSPWDRVSYEQYF
TRBV10-1	.	.	TRBJ2-3	TGCGCCAGCAGCTCGCGTAGCGGCACAGATACGCAGTATTTT	CASSSRSGTDTQYF
TRBV27	.	once	TRBJ2-7	TGTGCCAGCAGCAAAGGCGGGACAGAGTATTACGAGCAGTACTTC	CASSKGGTEYYEQYF
TRBV7-9	TRBD1	.	TRBJ2-7	TGTGCCAGCAGCTTACTCGGAGGGACAGGGGGCCCCTACGAGCAGTACTTC	CASSLLGGTGGPYEQYF
TRBV30	.	.	TRBJ2-7	TGTGCCTGGAGTGTAGCGGGTGAGCAGTACTTC	CAWSVAGEQYF
TRBV19	TRBD2	.	TRBJ2-1	TGTGCCAGTGGGACTAGCGGGAGGGCCACTGAGCAGTTCTTC	CASGTSGRATEQFF
TRBV19	TRBD1	.	TRBJ1-2	TGTGCCACCTACCCGCGAGGGACAGGGGACTATGGCTACACCTTC	CATYPRGTGDYGYTF
TRBV5-6	TRBD1	.	TRBJ2-7	TGTGCCAGCAGCTTGTTAGGGGACAGGTTCTACGAGCAGTACTTC	CASSLLGDRFYEQYF
TRBV18	.	.	TRBJ2-1	TGTGCCAGCTCACGGGCGGGTTCTCACAATGAGCAGTTCTTC	CASSRAGSHNEQFF
TRBV7-9	.	.	TRBJ2-6	TGTGCCAGCAGCCCCCGCCTCTCCGGGGCCAACGTCCTGACTTTC	CASSPRLSGANVLTF
TRBV19	.	.	TRBJ1-1	TGTGCCAGTTCGTCAAGGGCAAACATGAACACTGAAGCTTTCTTT	CASSSRANMNTEAFF
TRBV6-1	TRBD1	few	TRBJ2-7	TGTGCCAGCAGTGTCCGGGACAGGGCCTACGAGCAGTACTTC	CASSVRDRAYEQYF
TRBV29-1	TRBD1	.	TRBJ2-7	TGCAGCGTGGGGGACAGTAAAGTCGAGCAGTACTTC	CSVGDSKVEQYF
TRBV9	.	.	TRBJ2-2	TGTGCCAGCAGCCCCGACCCGAACACCGGGGAGCTGTTTTTT	CASSPDPNTGELFF
TRBV18	.	.	TRBJ2-2	TGTGCCAGCTCACCCCGGACAGTAGTCGGGGGCACCGGGGAGCTGTTTTTT	CASSPRTVVGGTGELFF